The rows below give T cell receptor beta chains drawn from one sample of a study of shared clonotypes between healthy human individuals. Repertoires were generated with immunoSEQ multiplex PCR, while TCRdb's copy carries only in-frame clones and drops some. Here the sample spans some 2,500,000 clones, less than 95% being singletons. Sequencing input: naive CD4+ T cells from PBMCs. The source of these receptors is a man between 18 and 35 years old in good health. Some clones in this sample may be carry-over from other donors' samples. Each CDR3 is given with its conserved first and last residue. Expanded clones get a size class; other rows say once, few or many, or leave the size out.

J gene,clone size,V gene,CDR3 protein
TRBJ1-2,once,TRBV28,CASSFRFGYTF
TRBJ2-7,-,TRBV9,CASSVAGAYEQYF
TRBJ2-1,-,TRBV19,CASSIYSGTFGEQFF
TRBJ2-5,-,TRBV7-6,CASSAAPQETQYF
TRBJ1-4,once,TRBV5-8,CASLRLGGVAGGEKLFF
TRBJ2-1,once,TRBV28,CASSLPLASGISYNEQFF
TRBJ2-1,-,TRBV5-1,CASSLGGLGSYNEQFF
TRBJ1-1,-,TRBV7-8,CASSFNRGPPNTEAFF
TRBJ2-5,-,TRBV30,CAWSGQSETQYF
TRBJ2-7,-,TRBV5-1,CASSWGTDSYEQYF
TRBJ2-1,-,TRBV18,CASSPADNEQFF
TRBJ1-2,-,TRBV2,CASSPDLPNYGYTF
TRBJ1-4,once,TRBV9,CASSVDRTGGTGEKLFF
TRBJ1-6,-,TRBV5-4,CASGPPLHF
TRBJ1-2,-,TRBV9,CASSLDRGNYGYTF
TRBJ1-4,-,TRBV11-2,CASSLQGLNEKLFF
TRBJ1-2,-,TRBV7-2,CASSSGQGEDGYTF
TRBJ1-2,-,TRBV19,CASKGFNYGYTF
TRBJ1-1,-,TRBV7-9,CASSLGTGSPIAFF
TRBJ1-2,-,TRBV5-1,CASSSGQGAMDGYTF
TRBJ2-4,-,TRBV11-2,CASSLARRDTLAKNIQYF
TRBJ2-7,-,TRBV25-1,CASSEFPQWYF
TRBJ1-3,few,TRBV28,CASSLGGRPGNTIYF
TRBJ2-7,-,TRBV4-1,CASSHRATEEQCF
TRBJ2-1,-,TRBV5-1,CASSWTGLAGRGEQFF
TRBJ2-5,once,TRBV18,CASSPMRETQYF
TRBJ1-5,-,TRBV15,CATSRNGQRNQPQHF
TRBJ2-3,-,TRBV7-3,CASSSSVAKGTQYF
TRBJ2-2,-,TRBV5-8,CASSPGDSANTGELFF
TRBJ2-1,once,TRBV5-6,CASSLRRLGLEEQFF
TRBJ2-1,-,TRBV7-8,CASSLNQPWDNEQFF
TRBJ2-5,once,TRBV18,CASSPSQGRQETQYF
TRBJ2-1,-,TRBV28,CASISRDRGWNEQFF
TRBJ2-6,-,TRBV30,CAWSRVNGANVLTF
TRBJ2-7,-,TRBV5-4,CASSVAGTAYEQYF
TRBJ1-1,-,TRBV27,CASSLSLPMNTEAFF
TRBJ1-2,-,TRBV9,CASSVVDLWGTVQNGYTF
TRBJ2-7,-,TRBV6-5,CASSSPGEQYF
TRBJ2-7,-,TRBV4-1,CASSLHGTWDEQYF
TRBJ2-3,-,TRBV5-1,CASSLVQPSTDTQYF